A selection of T cell receptor beta chains follows, all from one sample in a study of graft-versus-host responses after intestinal transplantation. The antigens of these receptors remain unknown. Assay: immunoSEQ multiplex PCR; the TCRdb copy retains only in-frame clones and omits some. The sample includes over 80,000 clones, about nine tenths of them seen just once. Sequences were derived from unstimulated CD4+ T cells sorted from spleen or lymph node cells, sampled before transplant. These receptors all stem from a human donor who was the organ donor for an intestinal transplant. Both conserved end residues are part of each CDR3. The D gene is left open where the match is weak. Clone size is not always given. Where it is, it says once, few, many or a class for expanded clones.

DNA	CDR3	V	size	J	D
TGTGCCAGTAGTATAAATCACAGGGTGGACGGCTACACCTTC	CASSINHRVDGYTF	TRBV19	few	TRBJ1-2	.
TGTGCCAGCAGCGTAGGTGCAGATAACTATGGCTACACCTTC	CASSVGADNYGYTF	TRBV9	once	TRBJ1-2	.
TGTGCCAGCAGCTCCCACAGGGGGCCCGGGGAGCTGTTTTTT	CASSSHRGPGELFF	TRBV7-9	.	TRBJ2-2	TRBD1
TGTGCCAGCAGCGTAGGGAAGAGAGGTCAGCCCCAGCATTTT	CASSVGKRGQPQHF	TRBV9	.	TRBJ1-5	.
TGTGCCAGCAGCTTAGGCTTGGGGGGGCAGTACTTC	CASSLGLGGQYF	TRBV7-2	.	TRBJ2-7	.
TGTGCCTGGAGTGAGAGGGGAGGTCAGCCCCAGCATTTT	CAWSERGGQPQHF	TRBV30	once	TRBJ1-5	.
TGTGCCAGCAGGGGAGCCGGGACAGGGGTCACTGAAGCTTTCTTT	CASRGAGTGVTEAFF	TRBV6-4	.	TRBJ1-1	TRBD1
TGTGCCAGCAGCCCTCGACAGCGTGGCTACACCTTC	CASSPRQRGYTF	TRBV7-2	.	TRBJ1-2	.
TGTGCCTGGGGGGGGACAGTTGCGCAGTATTTT	CAWGGTVAQYF	TRBV30	.	TRBJ2-3	.
TGCGCCAGCAGCCAAGACGTAACTTTAGCCAAAAACATTCAGTACTTC	CASSQDVTLAKNIQYF	TRBV4-3	.	TRBJ2-4	.
TGTGCCAGCACCAAAGGAAACGGACAGTACAATGAGCAGTTCTTC	CASTKGNGQYNEQFF	TRBV6-6	.	TRBJ2-1	.
TGTGCCAGCAGTTCCGCGGGGGCCCTGGGCGGGGAGCTGTTTTTT	CASSSAGALGGELFF	TRBV28	.	TRBJ2-2	.
TGTGCCAGCAGCCAGCGGAGGGGGCCCCGCTATGGCTACACCTTC	CASSQRRGPRYGYTF	TRBV14	.	TRBJ1-2	TRBD1
TGTGCCAGCAGCCGCCACCGGACTAGCGGGGGTGATACGCAGTATTTT	CASSRHRTSGGDTQYF	TRBV9	.	TRBJ2-3	TRBD2
TGTGCCATCAGCCCGGACAAGACAACTAATGAAAAACTGTTTTTT	CAISPDKTTNEKLFF	TRBV10-3	.	TRBJ1-4	.